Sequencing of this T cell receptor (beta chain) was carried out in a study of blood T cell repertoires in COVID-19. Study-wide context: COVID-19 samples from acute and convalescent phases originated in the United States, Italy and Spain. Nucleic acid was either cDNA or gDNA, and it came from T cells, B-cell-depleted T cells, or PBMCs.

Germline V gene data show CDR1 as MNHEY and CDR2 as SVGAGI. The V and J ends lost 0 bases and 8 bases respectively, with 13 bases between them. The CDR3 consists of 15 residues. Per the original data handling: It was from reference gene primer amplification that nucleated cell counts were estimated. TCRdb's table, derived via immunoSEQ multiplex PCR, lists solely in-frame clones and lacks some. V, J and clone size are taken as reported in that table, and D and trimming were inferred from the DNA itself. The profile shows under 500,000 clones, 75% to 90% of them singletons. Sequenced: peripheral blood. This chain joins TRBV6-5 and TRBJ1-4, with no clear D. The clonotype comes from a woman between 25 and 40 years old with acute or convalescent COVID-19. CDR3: CASSYSMVGREKLFF. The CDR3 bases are TGTGCCAGCAGTTACTCGATGGTTGGGAGGGAAAAACTGTTTTTT.